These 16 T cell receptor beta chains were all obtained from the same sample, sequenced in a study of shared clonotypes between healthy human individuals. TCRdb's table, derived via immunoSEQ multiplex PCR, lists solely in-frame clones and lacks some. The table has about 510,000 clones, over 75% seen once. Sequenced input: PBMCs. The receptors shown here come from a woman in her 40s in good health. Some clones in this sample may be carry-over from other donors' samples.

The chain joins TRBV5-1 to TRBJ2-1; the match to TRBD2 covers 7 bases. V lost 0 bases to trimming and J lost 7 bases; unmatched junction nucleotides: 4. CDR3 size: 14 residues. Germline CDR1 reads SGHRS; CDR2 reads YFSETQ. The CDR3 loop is CASSLAGGGNEQFF. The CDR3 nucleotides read TGCGCCAGCAGCTTGGCGGGAGGCGGTAATGAGCAGTTCTTC.

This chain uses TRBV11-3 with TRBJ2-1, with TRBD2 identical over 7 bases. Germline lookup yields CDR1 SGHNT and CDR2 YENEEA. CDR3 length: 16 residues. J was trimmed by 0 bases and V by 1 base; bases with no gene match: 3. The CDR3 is CASSLASGSSYNEQFF. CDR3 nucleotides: TGTGCCAGCAGCTTAGCTAGCGGTAGCTCCTACAATGAGCAGTTCTTC. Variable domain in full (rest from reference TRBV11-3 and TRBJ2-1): EAGVVQSPRYKIIEKKQPVAFWCNPISGHNTLYWYLQNLGQGPELLIRYENEEAVDDSQLPKDRFSAERLKGVDSTLKIQPAELGDSAVYLCASSLASGSSYNEQFFGPGTRLTVL.

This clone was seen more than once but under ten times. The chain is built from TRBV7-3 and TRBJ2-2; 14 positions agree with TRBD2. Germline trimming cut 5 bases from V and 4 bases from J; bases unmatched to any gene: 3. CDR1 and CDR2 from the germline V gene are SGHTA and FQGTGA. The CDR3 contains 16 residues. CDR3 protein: CASSQTSGRATGELFF. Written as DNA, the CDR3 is TGTGCCAGCAGCCAGACTAGCGGGAGGGCCACCGGGGAGCTGTTTTTT.

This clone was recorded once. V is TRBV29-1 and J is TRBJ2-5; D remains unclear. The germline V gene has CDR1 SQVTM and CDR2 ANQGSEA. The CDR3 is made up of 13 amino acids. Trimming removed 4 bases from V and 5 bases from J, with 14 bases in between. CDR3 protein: CSVARLVGETQYF. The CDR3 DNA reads TGCAGCGTTGCAAGGCTAGTGGGGGAGACCCAGTACTTC.

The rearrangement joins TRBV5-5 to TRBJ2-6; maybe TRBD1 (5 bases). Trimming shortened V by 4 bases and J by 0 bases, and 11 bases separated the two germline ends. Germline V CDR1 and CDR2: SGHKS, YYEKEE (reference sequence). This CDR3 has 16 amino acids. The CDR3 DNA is TGTGCCAGCAGCCCCCCGACAGCCTCTGGGGCCAACGTCCTGACTTTC. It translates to CASSPPTASGANVLTF.

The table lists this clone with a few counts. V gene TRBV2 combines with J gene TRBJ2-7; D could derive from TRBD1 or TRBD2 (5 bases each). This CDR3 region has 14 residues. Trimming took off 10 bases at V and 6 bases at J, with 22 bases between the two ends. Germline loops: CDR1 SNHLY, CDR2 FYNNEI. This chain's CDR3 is CATRDGLLWREQYF. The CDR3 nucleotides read TGTGCCACCAGGGATGGACTCCTTTGGCGCGAGCAGTACTTC.

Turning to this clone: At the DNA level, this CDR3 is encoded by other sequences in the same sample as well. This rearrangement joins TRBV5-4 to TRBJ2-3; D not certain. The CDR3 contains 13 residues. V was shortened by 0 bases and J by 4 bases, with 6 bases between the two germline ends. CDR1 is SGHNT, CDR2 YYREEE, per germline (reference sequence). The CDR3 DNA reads TGTGCCAGCAGCTTGGCCGGGTCAGATACGCAGTATTTT. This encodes CASSLAGSDTQYF.

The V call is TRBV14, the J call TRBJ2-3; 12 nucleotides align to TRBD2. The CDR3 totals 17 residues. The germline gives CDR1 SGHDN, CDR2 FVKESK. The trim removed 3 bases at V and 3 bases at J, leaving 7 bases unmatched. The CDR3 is CASSHTGLAGWTDTQYF. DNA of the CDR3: TGTGCCAGCAGCCATACCGGACTAGCGGGATGGACAGATACGCAGTATTTT. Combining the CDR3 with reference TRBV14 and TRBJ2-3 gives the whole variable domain EAGVTQFPSHSVIEKGQTVTLRCDPISGHDNLYWYRRVMGKEIKFLLHFVKESKQDESGMPNNRFLAERTGGTYSTLKVQPAELEDSGVYFCASSHTGLAGWTDTQYFGPGTRLTVL.

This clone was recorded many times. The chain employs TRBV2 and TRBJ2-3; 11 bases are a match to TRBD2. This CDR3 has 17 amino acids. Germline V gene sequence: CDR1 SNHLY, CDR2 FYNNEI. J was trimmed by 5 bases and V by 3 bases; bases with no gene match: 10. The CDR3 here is CASSDGELAGEEDTQYF. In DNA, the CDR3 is TGTGCCAGCAGTGATGGTGAACTAGCGGGAGAGGAAGATACGCAGTATTTT.

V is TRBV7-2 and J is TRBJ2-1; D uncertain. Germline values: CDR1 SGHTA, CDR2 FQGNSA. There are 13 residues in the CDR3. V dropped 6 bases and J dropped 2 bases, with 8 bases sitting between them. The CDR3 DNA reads TGTGCCAGCAGTCCTCCTCCCTACAATGAGCAGTTCTTC. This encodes CASSPPPYNEQFF.

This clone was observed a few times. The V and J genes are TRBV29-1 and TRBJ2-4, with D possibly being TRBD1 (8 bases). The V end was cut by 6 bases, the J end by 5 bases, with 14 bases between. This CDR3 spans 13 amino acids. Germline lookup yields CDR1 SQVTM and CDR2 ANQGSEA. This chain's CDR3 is CSVIQGGQNIQYF. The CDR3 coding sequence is TGCAGCGTAATACAGGGGGGGCAAAACATTCAGTACTTC.

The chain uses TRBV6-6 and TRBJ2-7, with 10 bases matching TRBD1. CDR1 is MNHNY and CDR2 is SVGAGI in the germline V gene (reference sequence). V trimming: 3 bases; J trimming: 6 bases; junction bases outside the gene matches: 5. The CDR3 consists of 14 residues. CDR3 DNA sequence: TGTGCCAGCAGTTATGGGGACAGGGGAGGCGAGCAGTACTTC. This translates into CASSYGDRGGEQYF.

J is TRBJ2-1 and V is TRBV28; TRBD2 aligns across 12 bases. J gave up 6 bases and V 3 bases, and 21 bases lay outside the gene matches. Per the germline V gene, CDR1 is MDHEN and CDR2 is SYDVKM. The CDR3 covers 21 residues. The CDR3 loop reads CASSFPIRQGWTSGIPNEQFF. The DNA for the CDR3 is TGTGCCAGCAGTTTTCCCATACGACAGGGATGGACTAGCGGGATTCCCAATGAGCAGTTCTTC.

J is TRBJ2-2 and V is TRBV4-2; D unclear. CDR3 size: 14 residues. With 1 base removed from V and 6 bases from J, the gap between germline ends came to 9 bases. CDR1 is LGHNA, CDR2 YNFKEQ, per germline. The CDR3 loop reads CASSQGVPSGELFF. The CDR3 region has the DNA TGTGCCAGCAGCCAAGGGGTGCCGTCCGGGGAGCTGTTTTTT.

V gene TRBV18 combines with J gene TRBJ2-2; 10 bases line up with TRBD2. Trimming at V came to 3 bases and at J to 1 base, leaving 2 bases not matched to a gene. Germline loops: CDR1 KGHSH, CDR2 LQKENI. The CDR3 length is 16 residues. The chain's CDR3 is CASSPGLAENTGELFF. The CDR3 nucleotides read TGTGCCAGCTCACCTGGACTAGCGGAGAACACCGGGGAGCTGTTTTTT.

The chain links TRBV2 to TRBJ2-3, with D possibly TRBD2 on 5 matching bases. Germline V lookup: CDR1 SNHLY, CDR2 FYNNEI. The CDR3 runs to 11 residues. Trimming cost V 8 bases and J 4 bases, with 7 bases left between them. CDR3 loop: CASGSPDTQYF. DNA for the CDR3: TGTGCCAGCGGGAGTCCAGATACGCAGTATTTT. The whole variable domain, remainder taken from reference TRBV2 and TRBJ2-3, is EPEVTQTPSHQVTQMGQEVILRCVPISNHLYFYWYRQILGQKVEFLVSFYNNEISEKSEIFDDQFSVERPDGSNFTLKIRSTKLEDSAMYFCASGSPDTQYFGPGTRLTVL.